Given below is one T cell receptor (beta chain) in context. It lacks a known antigen. Qualities for individual bases were not recorded, and no much larger clone is one base off. This sample is drawn from a study of cytomegalovirus exposure and HLA in healthy donors (dated by TCRdb to the late 2010s). Regarding the study in general: According to an earlier analysis of around 600 of the donors, about 179 million T cells yielded 95 million to 140 million unique TCR beta sequences and 276 Gb of sequence data. An early release that covered 500 to 800 HLA-typed donors contained around 300 gigabases of sequencing data and about 93 million unique TCR sequences. Of the roughly 390 genotyped donors, about 84% fell in the genetic ancestry cluster associated with self-reported Caucasian donors. The study was designed to test whether signatures of past pathogen exposure could be identified by cataloging public T cell receptors. The study used immunosequencing to profile the T cell repertoires of 666 subjects and linked those repertoires to cytomegalovirus serostatus. A separate validation cohort of 90 to 150 different subjects was used in addition to the approximately 610-subject first cohort. High-throughput TCR immunosequencing, statistical association of individual TCRs with disease status, and machine learning were combined to predict cytomegalovirus infection status. A later analysis re-examined previously published TCR beta repertoires from just over 650 donors and added high-resolution HLA genotyping to investigate patterns of TCR occurrence. Rather than using new phenotypic data, the later analysis identified candidate immune exposures from TCR beta sequences and from how often those sequences occurred across donors. In an earlier analysis of 587 of the donors, high-throughput TCR beta sequencing was used to judge whether each TCR beta V gene segment behaved as functional or pseudogenic. Donor age, sex, ethnicity and CMV serostatus were compiled together with the repertoire data. A later genetic analysis used genome-wide SNP genotypes for about 60% of the roughly 700 donors, treating that subset as a discovery cohort. Every discovery cohort repertoire had been produced on one sequencing platform. Class I and class II HLA loci were covered by the typing at four-digit resolution. Typing coverage differed by locus: A, B, C, DRB1 and DQB1 were typed in roughly 620-630 donors, DQA1 in about 500, DPA1 in approximately 610, and DPB1 in just under 490. Roughly 5 DR-DQ haplotypes were handled as single units for association and clustering because linkage in the cohort was strong. Among around 400 genotyped donors of the cohort, an average of approximately 220,000 unique TCR beta nucleotide sequences was sequenced per donor, of which about 19% were non-productive. Overall results and qualifications from the work: A further reported finding was that TCR beta sequences accurately predicted the HLA-A and HLA-B alleles for most subjects in the first cohort. Only TCR beta chains were sequenced in this cohort, and the absence of alpha or paired-chain data limited detectable features. A later analysis found that most CMV-associated TCR beta chains appeared HLA-restricted, with HLA associations seemingly driven largely by CMV exposure. In both the original and validation cohorts, the classifier was reported to diagnose cytomegalovirus status with high specificity and sensitivity. According to a later analysis, parvovirus B19, influenza, CMV and Epstein-Barr virus appeared linked to several top co-occurrence clusters. According to the authors, the approach could potentially be generalized to other disease states and immunological phenotypes. A cluster of highly shared sequence variants was judged likely to represent a technical artifact of the sequencing pipeline. Some IMGT-functional V segments, including TRBV6-2 and TRBV6-3, could not be distinguished by the 87-base-pair reads and were therefore excluded. Across donors, most TCR sequences were observed very rarely, whereas some public TCRs were present in many individuals. Roughly uniform sequencing depth across donors was assumed in presence/absence analyses, although this assumption may not hold. Compared with the approximately 710-donor mean, donors in an Asian-associated ancestry cluster had fewer N-insertions in productive TCRs, according to a later genetic analysis. Because HLA typing was unavailable for some donors at each locus, only the typed subset was used in association tests. CMV serostatus was the only immune exposure information available for the cohort. In an earlier analysis of around 600 of the donors, most TCR beta V segments appeared in productive rearrangements about 87% or about 30% of the time, broadly matching IMGT annotations. Linkage disequilibrium might explain the correlated functional status among segregating V segments, but an unknown experimental factor could not be excluded. In the study, some 160 TCR beta chains were listed as associated with cytomegalovirus. Because counts were too low, 15 or so rarely observed V segments, including chromosome 9 orphons, were excluded from the earlier analysis of under 650 of the donors. V-gene and J-gene trimming of TCR beta chains was associated with a missense DCLRE1C variant in a later genetic analysis, and the association was replicated in an independent cohort. When HLA alleles, especially DR and DQ, strongly co-occurred, TCR associations were difficult to assign to individual alleles. Specific HLA alleles were associated with over 15,000 TCR beta sequences at a false discovery rate of 0.05 in a later analysis. A later analysis found that HLA-associated TCR beta chains were more clonally expanded and had lower generation probabilities than equally common non-associated chains. In a later analysis, the rate of TCR association differed among HLA loci, with DRB1 alleles having the most associated TCRs and HLA-C alleles having the fewest. A few of the identified cytomegalovirus-associated TCR beta chains were confirmed in vitro to be specific for cytomegalovirus antigens.

Receptor amplification or capture employed the immunoSEQ multiplex PCR assay. For the multiplex PCR, a mixture combining 60 forward primers for TCR Vbeta segments and 13 reverse primers for TCR Jbeta segments was used. The CDR3 region of rearranged TCR beta genes was amplified from genomic DNA with a multiplex PCR assay. Amplified TCR beta libraries were sequenced as 87-base-pair reads on the Illumina HiSeq System. Processing in the source paper ran as follows. A later analysis tallied 75 million to 95 million unique TCR beta chains across the 640 or so repertoires, and approximately 12 million of those chains were shared by two or more donors. A nearest-neighbor algorithm error-corrected the raw reads and collapsed the reads into unique sequences, merging closely related sequences to remove PCR and sequencing errors. To assign V, D and J gene segments, CDR3 sequences were aligned to IMGT reference sequences. Each retained sequence needed at least a six-nucleotide match to both a V gene segment and a J gene segment. Rearrangements were classified as productive when the CDR3 lacked stop codons and remained in frame with V and J, and all other rearrangements were classified as non-productive. CDR3 was defined by IMGT convention, running from the second conserved V-encoded cysteine to the conserved J-encoded phenylalanine. The earlier analysis of approximately 590 of the donors excluded any sequence lacking an unambiguous match to a single V gene segment. An earlier analysis of 587 of the donors called V segments functional above 56.7% productive rearrangements and segregating when the between-donor standard deviation exceeded 5%. A statistical classification framework was developed to diagnose cytomegalovirus status using the catalog of TCR beta chain sequences. In a later analysis, V and J genes were assigned by comparing TCR nucleotide sequences against IMGT/GENE-DB human TR gene sequences. The TCRdist pipeline was used in a later analysis to assign CDR3 sequences and most-parsimonious VDJ recombination scenarios. In a later analysis, every TCR beta chain was defined by the combination of its CDR3 amino acid sequence and its V-gene family, and reads without a unique V-gene family were dropped. A later analysis removed several hundred highly shared, low-generation-probability nucleotide sequences to deal with suspected cross-contamination and a sequencing artifact. A later analysis calculated a clonal expansion index for each public chain from normalized within-repertoire ranks of inferred template counts. In a later analysis, generation probabilities were computed using a VDJ recombination model fitted to out-of-frame rearrangements, and the results were checked against IGoR. Hypergeometric tests were used in a later analysis to score TCR-TCR, TCR-HLA and TCR-CMV co-occurrence, with a repertoire-size bias correction applied to the TCR pairs. To estimate false discovery rates, a later analysis permuted the HLA or CMV assignments 20 times. In a later analysis, co-occurring TCRs were grouped using DBSCAN, and TCRdist sequence similarity was added for clustering within HLA-allele-positive subsets. Co-occurrence clustering excluded repertoires with fewer than 30,000 or more than 120,000 public chains, plus five with anomalous nucleotide sharing. Imported from immuneACCESS, the table was reduced by TCRdb to in-frame sequences with V and J called. These copies leave out some clones; in studies compared against another copy, an unresolved V gene accounts for under half, and the cause of the remainder is not known. V, J and clone size reflect that table, while D and trimming were determined from the DNA. This sample holds 50,000 to 70,000 clones; approximately 71% were observed only once. Clones ranked in the top ten supply less than 35% of the sample.

The germline V gene sets CDR1 to SGHNT and CDR2 to YENEEA. V loses 5 bases of germline sequence and J loses 3 bases, and the interval between the two ends is 10 bases. Including cysteine and phenylalanine, the CDR3 has 13 amino acids. Solely the CDR3 DNA is kept, with 39 bases framed from the first base. The cohort consisted of fewer than 700 healthy bone marrow donors. All cohort members were sampled while nominally healthy, although unrecorded immune exposures were likely present. The donor was CMV seropositive and belonged to the group of 250 to 300 seropositive cohort members. A peripheral blood sample was provided by each donor, and peripheral blood mononuclear cells were used for TCR beta sequencing. Genomic DNA extraction from the blood cell samples was performed with the Qiagen DNeasy Blood Extraction Kit.

The sequence came from a man aged 40-49 years in good health and CMV-seropositive. The source material was PBMCs. The rearranged segments are TRBV11-3 and TRBJ1-1; the D segment cannot be called with confidence. The CDR3 corresponds to CASSRNRYTEAFF. The DNA sequence follows: TGTGCCAGCAGCCGTAACAGATACACTGAAGCTTTCTTT.